This T cell receptor beta chain was sequenced for a study of OX40 agonist ivuxolimab in advanced cancers. The overall study: Hepatocellular carcinoma, melanoma, renal cell or head and neck cancer affected the dose-escalation patients. Partial responses were achieved by three patients: one hepatocellular carcinoma, two cutaneous melanoma.

For this clone: The target antigen is unknown.

Study conclusions and caveats: Certain nonresponding patients likewise had low normalized T-cell clonal expansion.

Any history of autoimmune disease or systemic immunosuppression disqualified patients. TCRdb's table, derived via immunoSEQ multiplex PCR, lists solely in-frame clones and lacks some. The sample lists some 62,000 clones; 80% to 90% were seen once. V lost 3 bases and J lost 0; bases outside the gene matches: 4. CDR3 length equals 16 residues. CDR1 and CDR2 (germline): KGHSH, LQKENI. The V call is TRBV18, the J call TRBJ2-2; 7 nucleotides match TRBD2. The sample here was CD4+ or CD8+ T cells sorted from blood, taken in a trial of the OX40 agonist ivuxolimab. The sequence came from an adult with an advanced solid tumor such as melanoma, head and neck, liver or kidney cancer. The CDR3 DNA follows: TGTGCCAGCTCACCTCTTCTAGCGGCGAACACCGGGGAGCTGTTTTTT. Translating it yields CASSPLLAANTGELFF. The full variable domain, completed using reference TRBV18 and TRBJ2-2, is NAGVMQNPRHLVRRRGQEARLRCSPMKGHSHVYWYRQLPEEGLKFMVYLQKENIIDESGMPKERFSAEFPKEGPSILRIQQVVRGDSAAYFCASSPLLAANTGELFFGEGSRLTVL.